Listed below are T cell receptor beta chains from one sample, sequenced in a study of control samples from healthy donors and cancer patients. TCRdb's table, derived via immunoSEQ multiplex PCR, lists solely in-frame clones and lacks some. The sample yields some 150,000 clones, roughly 94% seen once. The sequencing input was blood. These receptors came from a middle-aged man in good health. The CDR3 runs from the conserved cysteine through the conserved F or W. The order of the fields is J gene, V gene, clone size, CDR3 length, D gene, CDR3 protein, CDR3 DNA. The D gene is left open where the match is weak. Expanded clones are given a class, and other clones once, few, many or no size at all.

J gene: TRBJ2-7
V gene: TRBV7-3
clone size: -
CDR3 length: 17
D gene: TRBD2
CDR3 protein: CASSFGTSGKIPYEQYF
CDR3 DNA: TGTGCCAGCAGCTTCGGGACTAGCGGGAAAATTCCCTACGAGCAGTACTTC

J gene: TRBJ1-3
V gene: TRBV10-2
clone size: -
CDR3 length: 15
D gene: -
CDR3 protein: CASSESGGSGNTIYF
CDR3 DNA: TGCGCCAGCAGTGAGTCCGGCGGATCTGGAAACACCATATATTTT

J gene: TRBJ1-1
V gene: TRBV3-1/TRBV3-2
clone size: -
CDR3 length: 12
D gene: -
CDR3 protein: CASSHGYTEAFF
CDR3 DNA: TGTGCCAGCAGCCACGGGTACACTGAAGCTTTCTTT

J gene: TRBJ1-3
V gene: TRBV6-1
clone size: -
CDR3 length: 14
D gene: -
CDR3 protein: CASSERGDGNTIYF
CDR3 DNA: TGTGCCAGCAGTGAACGAGGGGACGGAAACACCATATATTTT

J gene: TRBJ2-3
V gene: TRBV7-6
clone size: -
CDR3 length: 16
D gene: TRBD2
CDR3 protein: CASRSGLAGGLDTQYF
CDR3 DNA: TGTGCCAGCCGATCGGGACTAGCGGGAGGGCTAGATACGCAGTATTTT

J gene: TRBJ1-1
V gene: TRBV18
clone size: -
CDR3 length: 13
D gene: -
CDR3 protein: CASSPQRTREAFF
CDR3 DNA: TGTGCCAGCTCACCCCAGAGGACGCGGGAAGCTTTCTTT

J gene: TRBJ2-7
V gene: TRBV6-6
clone size: once
CDR3 length: 14
D gene: -
CDR3 protein: CASSLGTLRYEQYF
CDR3 DNA: TGTGCCAGCAGTTTAGGGACTCTTCGCTACGAGCAGTACTTC

J gene: TRBJ2-2
V gene: TRBV6-2/TRBV6-3
clone size: -
CDR3 length: 20
D gene: -
CDR3 protein: CASSSHLTVFRGENTGELFF
CDR3 DNA: TGTGCCAGCAGTTCTCATCTTACCGTATTCCGGGGCGAAAACACCGGGGAGCTGTTTTTT

J gene: TRBJ2-7
V gene: TRBV10-3
clone size: -
CDR3 length: 14
D gene: -
CDR3 protein: CAISEGVRTYEQYF
CDR3 DNA: TGTGCCATCAGTGAGGGGGTCAGGACCTACGAGCAGTACTTC

J gene: TRBJ2-5
V gene: TRBV7-2
clone size: -
CDR3 length: 16
D gene: TRBD1
CDR3 protein: CASSTALGQGIQTQYF
CDR3 DNA: TGTGCCAGCAGCACTGCCTTAGGACAGGGGATCCAGACCCAGTACTTC

J gene: TRBJ1-4
V gene: TRBV6-6
clone size: -
CDR3 length: 15
D gene: -
CDR3 protein: CASSYSQVINEKLFF
CDR3 DNA: TGTGCCAGCAGTTACTCGCAGGTGATAAATGAAAAACTGTTTTTT

J gene: TRBJ2-1
V gene: TRBV6-2/TRBV6-3
clone size: -
CDR3 length: 15
D gene: -
CDR3 protein: CASSCPPCSYNEQFF
CDR3 DNA: TGTGCCAGCAGCTGTCCTCCTTGCTCCTACAATGAGCAGTTCTTC